Reported below is one TCR beta chain. In the original processing: Quantification of nucleated cells was approximated via reference gene primer amplification. Libraries were prepared by immunoSEQ multiplex PCR; TCRdb keeps only in-frame clonotypes and omits some of them. From that table come the V and J calls and clone size; the DNA was used to work out D and trimming. The sample carries more than 200,000 clones, about 85% recorded once. The ends were cut back, 6 bases at V and 0 bases at J, with 9 bases in the middle. The CDR3 covers 14 residues. In germline, CDR1 is MNHEY, CDR2 SVGAGI. The Seattle patients joined while their infection was active and were tracked longitudinally afterward. The data belong to a study of blood T cell repertoires in COVID-19. On the study more broadly: Acute and convalescent COVID-19 samples came from the United States, Italy and Spain.

The sequence derives from a woman at least 80 years old with COVID-19, enrolled during active disease. Sequencing input: peripheral blood. The chain carries TRBV6-5 and TRBJ2-1, with a tentative D call TRBD2 (6 bases). CDR3 sequence: CASSQGLSYNEQFF. The CDR3 DNA follows: TGTGCCAGCAGCCAGGGACTCTCCTACAATGAGCAGTTCTTC.